Below, 14 T cell receptor beta chains from the same sample are listed, as sequenced in a study of blood T cell repertoires in COVID-19. TCRdb keeps only in-frame clones here, not all; method: immunoSEQ multiplex PCR. The sample has some 69,000 clones; over 80% are singletons. Specimen: peripheral blood. The receptors originated from a man older than 75 with active or convalescent COVID-19.

The rearrangement joins TRBV5-1 to TRBJ2-1; 11 nucleotides line up with TRBD2. V gave up 5 bases and J gave up 7 bases; unmatched junction bases: 8. Germline CDR1 is SGHRS and CDR2 is YFSETQ. The CDR3 spans 15 residues. Written as DNA, the CDR3 is TGCGCCAGCAGTGGGAGTAGCGGGGGGGCGAATGAGCAGTTCTTC. Protein product: CASSGSSGGANEQFF.

The V and J genes are TRBV5-1 and TRBJ2-3; 11 bases are shared with TRBD2. The germline V gene has CDR1 SGHRS and CDR2 YFSETQ. Unmatched junction bases numbered 9, after V lost 3 bases and J lost 0 bases. This CDR3 region has 18 residues. The CDR3 spells CASSSGTSGPPSTDTQYF. The CDR3 DNA reads TGCGCCAGCAGCTCGGGGACTAGCGGACCACCAAGCACAGATACGCAGTATTTT.

The chain links TRBV6-2 or TRBV6-3 to TRBJ1-2; TRBD1 aligns across 8 bases. Germline trimming cut 0 bases from V and 4 bases from J; bases unmatched to any gene: 4. Germline CDR1 MNHEY, CDR2 SVGEGT. The CDR3 consists of 15 residues. CDR3 protein: CASSYSGQAPYGYTF. CDR3 coding DNA: TGTGCCAGCAGTTACTCGGGACAGGCTCCCTATGGCTACACCTTC.

The CDR3 loop is CSASYISGTYEQYF. The CDR3 nucleotides are TGCAGTGCTAGTTATATTAGCGGTACCTACGAGCAGTACTTC. This chain links TRBV20-1 with TRBJ2-7; tentatively, D is TRBD2 (6 bases). The CDR3 runs 14 residues. CDR1 DFQATT and CDR2 SNEGSKA come from the germline V gene (reference sequence). V lost 3 bases and J 2 bases, leaving 14 bases between the germline ends.

The rearrangement links TRBV1 to TRBJ2-7; no check of the table's D call, TRBD2, against the DNA was made. TRBV1 is shown as a pseudogene. The CDR3 runs 20 residues. CDR3 amino acids: CTSSHGEASGAPESSYEQYF. Written as DNA, the CDR3 is TGCACCAGCAGCCATGGGGAGGCTAGCGGGGCCCCGGAAAGCTCCTACGAGCAGTACTTC.

The V and J genes are TRBV6-1 and TRBJ1-2, with TRBD1 matching over 9 bases. J was trimmed by 2 bases and V by 4 bases; bases with no gene match: 8. Germline V lookup: CDR1 MNHNS, CDR2 SASEGT. CDR3 size: 16 residues. In DNA, the CDR3 is TGTGCCAGCAGTGTCACTGGGGGGACAGGGAACTATGGCTACACCTTC. This translates into CASSVTGGTGNYGYTF.

The J gene is TRBJ2-2, the V gene TRBV5-1; possibly TRBD1 for D (5 bases). The V end lost 0 bases, the J end lost 0 bases, and 9 bases lay between the germline ends. In germline, CDR1 is SGHRS, CDR2 YFSETQ. This CDR3 spans 16 amino acids. In nucleotides, the CDR3 is TGCGCCAGCAGCTTGGAGGGCAGGGCGAACACCGGGGAGCTGTTTTTT. Translation gives CASSLEGRANTGELFF. The complete variable domain, with remaining parts taken from reference TRBV5-1 and TRBJ2-2, reads KAGVTQTPRYLIKTRGQQVTLSCSPISGHRSVSWYQQTPGQGLQFLFEYFSETQRNKGNFPGRFSGRQFSNSRSEMNVSTLELGDSALYLCASSLEGRANTGELFFGEGSRLTVL.

The chain combines TRBV20-1 with TRBJ2-5; D uncertain. Trimming took off 3 bases at V and 3 bases at J, with 11 bases between the two ends. Germline assignment: CDR1 DFQATT and CDR2 SNEGSKA (reference sequence). The CDR3 length is 13 residues. This CDR3 reads CSASLSYEETQYF. DNA for the CDR3: TGCAGTGCTAGTTTGAGCTACGAAGAGACCCAGTACTTC.

This chain connects TRBV18 to TRBJ2-1, with D maybe TRBD1 (6 bases). The V gene lost 3 bases and the J gene lost 6 bases, with 15 bases spanning the gap. This CDR3 spans 15 amino acids. The germline V gene has CDR1 KGHSH and CDR2 LQKENI. The CDR3 spells CASSPTDSHLNEQFF. The CDR3 DNA sequence: TGTGCCAGCTCACCGACGGACAGCCACCTCAATGAGCAGTTCTTC.

The chain links TRBV27 to TRBJ2-2; the match to TRBD2 covers 14 bases. The CDR3 covers 18 residues. From germline, CDR1 is MNHEY and CDR2 SMNVEV (reference sequence). V shed 6 bases and J 5 bases; nucleotides not matched to a gene: 11. The CDR3 DNA reads as TGTGCCAGCAGCCCGCCGACTAGCGGGGGGGTGGGTACCGGGGAGCTGTTTTTT. Residues: CASSPPTSGGVGTGELFF.

The rearrangement uses TRBV6-5 and TRBJ2-7; 7 bases map to TRBD1. Unmatched junction bases numbered 4, after V lost 6 bases and J lost 2 bases. From germline, CDR1 is MNHEY and CDR2 SVGAGI. The CDR3 totals 13 residues. The CDR3 loop reads CASSPTGTYEQYF. DNA of the CDR3: TGTGCCAGCAGCCCGACAGGGACCTACGAGCAGTACTTC.

J is TRBJ2-5 and V is TRBV5-8; 8 nucleotides line up with TRBD1. The CDR3 is 14 residues long. Trimming removed 4 bases from V and 5 bases from J; junction bases left unmatched: 7. CDR1 is SGHTS, CDR2 YDEGEE, per germline. The CDR3 region is CASSLGQGRETQYF. The CDR3, as DNA: TGTGCCAGCAGCCTCGGACAGGGTCGGGAGACCCAGTACTTC.

The V gene is TRBV11-2, the J gene TRBJ2-3, with TRBD2 matching over 9 bases. Germline CDR1 and CDR2: SGHAT and FQNNGV. V shed 4 bases and J 0 bases; nucleotides not matched to a gene: 2. CDR3 length: 15 amino acids. The CDR3 loop is CASSSSGASTDTQYF. CDR3 sequence (DNA): TGTGCCAGCAGCTCTAGCGGGGCAAGCACAGATACGCAGTATTTT.

This chain uses TRBV7-2 with TRBJ1-2; the match to TRBD1 covers 11 bases. The ends lost 5 bases at V and 5 bases at J; junction bases unmatched: 7. This CDR3 is built from 15 residues. Germline V gene data show CDR1 as SGHTA and CDR2 as FQGNSA. The CDR3 DNA sequence: TGTGCCAGCAGCGCCCGGACAGGGGGCCTGTATGGCTACACCTTC. Amino acids: CASSARTGGLYGYTF.